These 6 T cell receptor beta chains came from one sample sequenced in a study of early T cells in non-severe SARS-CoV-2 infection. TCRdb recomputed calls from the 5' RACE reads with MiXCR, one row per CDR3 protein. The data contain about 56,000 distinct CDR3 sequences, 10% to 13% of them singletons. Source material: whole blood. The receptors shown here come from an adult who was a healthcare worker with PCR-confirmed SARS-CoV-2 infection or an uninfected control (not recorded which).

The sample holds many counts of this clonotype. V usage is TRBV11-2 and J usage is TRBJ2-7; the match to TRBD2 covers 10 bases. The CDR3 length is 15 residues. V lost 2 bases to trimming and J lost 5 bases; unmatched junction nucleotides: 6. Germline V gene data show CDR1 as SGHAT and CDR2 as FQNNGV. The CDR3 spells CASSLRSGRANEQYF. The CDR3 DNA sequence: TGTGCCAGCAGCTTAAGGAGCGGGAGGGCCAACGAGCAGTACTTC. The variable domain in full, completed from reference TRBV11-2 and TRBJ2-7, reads EAGVAQSPRYKIIEKRQSVAFWCNPISGHATLYWYQQILGQGPKLLIQFQNNGVVDDSQLPKDRFSAERLKGVDSTLKIQPAKLEDSAVYLCASSLRSGRANEQYFGPGTRLTVT.

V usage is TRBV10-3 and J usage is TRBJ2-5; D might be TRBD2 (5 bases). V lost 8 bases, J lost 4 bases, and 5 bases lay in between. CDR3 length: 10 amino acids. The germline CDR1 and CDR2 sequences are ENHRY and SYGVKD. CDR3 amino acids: CAIGGETQYF. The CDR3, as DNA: TGTGCCATCGGAGGAGAGACCCAGTACTTC.

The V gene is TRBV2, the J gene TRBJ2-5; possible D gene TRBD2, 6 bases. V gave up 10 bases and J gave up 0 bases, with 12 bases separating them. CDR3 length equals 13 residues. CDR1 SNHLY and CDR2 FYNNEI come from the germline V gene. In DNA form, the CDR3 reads TGTGCCACCCGGGGGACGTACCAAGAGACCCAGTACTTC. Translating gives CATRGTYQETQYF.

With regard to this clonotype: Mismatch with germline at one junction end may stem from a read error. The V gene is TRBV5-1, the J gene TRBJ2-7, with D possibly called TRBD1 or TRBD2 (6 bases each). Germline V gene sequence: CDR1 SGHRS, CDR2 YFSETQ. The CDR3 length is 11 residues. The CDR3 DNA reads TGCGCCAGCAGCTCCGAAGGGGGGAAGTCCTTC. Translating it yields CASSSEGGKSF.

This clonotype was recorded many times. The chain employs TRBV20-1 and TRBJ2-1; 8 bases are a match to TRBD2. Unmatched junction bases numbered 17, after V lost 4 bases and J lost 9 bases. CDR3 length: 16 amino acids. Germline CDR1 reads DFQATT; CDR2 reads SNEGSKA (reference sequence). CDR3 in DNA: TGCAGTGCTATTAACCCCTTCGGGACTAGTCAAACTGAGCAGTTCTTC. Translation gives CSAINPFGTSQTEQFF.

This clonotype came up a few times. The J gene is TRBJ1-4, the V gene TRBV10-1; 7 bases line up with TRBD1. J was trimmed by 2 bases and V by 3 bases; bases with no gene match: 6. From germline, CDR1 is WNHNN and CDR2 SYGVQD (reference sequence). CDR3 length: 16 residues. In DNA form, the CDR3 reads TGCGCCAGCAGTGATCCTACGACAGGGACTAATGAAAAACTGTTTTTT. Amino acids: CASSDPTTGTNEKLFF.